The T cell receptor (beta chain) described here comes from a study of shared clonotypes between healthy human individuals. Study-level background: CD4 naive and CD4 memory each took three plates per donor, while CD8 naive took two and CD8 memory one.

Study-level points and caveats: Generation of non-shared clonotypes was less probable than generation of clonotypes shared by all four donors. Sequencing depth was a factor that was expected to affect clonotype sharing among donors.

The CDR3 runs to 14 residues. Trimming left V 4 bases short and J 0 bases short, with 9 bases between. The germline gives CDR1 SQVTM, CDR2 ANQGSEA. TCRdb's table, derived via immunoSEQ multiplex PCR, lists solely in-frame clones and lacks some. The sample carries more than 1.2 million clones, approximately 98.5% recorded once. In regard to this clone: The antigen is undetermined.

The specimen sequenced was naive CD4+ T cells sorted from blood. Subset: CD45RA+ positively selected. The source of this sequence is a man aged 25-45 years in good health. The chain uses TRBV29-1 and TRBJ2-2; D gene unclear. CDR3 protein: CSVVRSPNTGELFF. The DNA of the CDR3 is TGCAGCGTTGTCCGGTCCCCGAACACCGGGGAGCTGTTTTTT.